The 16 T cell receptor beta chains reported below all come from one sample, sequenced in a study of T-cell memory formation after mild COVID-19. TCRdb ran MiXCR on the 5' RACE reads and lists one entry per CDR3 protein. The sample has about 430,000 distinct CDR3 sequences, around 24% seen once. Sequenced: PBMCs or a T cell subset sorted from them (not recorded which). These receptors all come from an adult woman who had mild COVID-19 (a few samples of this study predate the infection). Cell type and time point are not known.

This clonotype was seen a few times. The chain joins TRBV7-3 to TRBJ2-3; D gene ambiguous. Trimming pared 8 bases from V and 2 bases from J, leaving 5 bases between. Germline CDR1 and CDR2: SGHTA and FQGTGA. The length of the CDR3 is 11 residues. The CDR3 loop reads CASLDTDTQYF. The CDR3 DNA reads as TGTGCCAGCTTAGACACAGATACGCAGTATTTT.

There are a few counts of this clonotype. The chain employs TRBV2 and TRBJ2-1; 8 bases align to TRBD1. Germline V CDR1 and CDR2: SNHLY, FYNNEI. This CDR3 spans 14 amino acids. V shed 3 bases, J shed 7 bases, and the junction held 5 bases outside the gene matches. CDR3 bases: TGTGCCAGCAGTGAGGACAGGGTGAGGAATGAGCAGTTCTTC. This encodes CASSEDRVRNEQFF.

A few counts support this clonotype. This CDR3 reads CASERVGSDTQYF. As DNA, the CDR3 is TGTGCCAGCGAAAGGGTGGGGTCAGATACGCAGTATTTT. The chain carries TRBV3-1 and TRBJ2-3, with D unclear. This CDR3 spans 13 amino acids. Trimming removed 8 bases at V and 4 bases at J, with 13 bases between. Looked up from germline, CDR1 is LGHDT and CDR2 is YNNKEL (reference sequence).

V usage is TRBV29-1 and J usage is TRBJ1-3; 9 nucleotides align to TRBD1. With V trimmed by 4 bases and J by 2 bases, 9 bases remained unmatched. The CDR3 runs 16 residues. Looked up from germline, CDR1 is SQVTM and CDR2 is ANQGSEA. CDR3 bases: TGCAGCGTTGTTGAACAGGGGGCTTATACTGGAAACACCATATATTTT. Protein: CSVVEQGAYTGNTIYF.

The V gene is TRBV7-3, the J gene TRBJ2-1; 8 nucleotides match TRBD2. Germline V gives CDR1 SGHTA, CDR2 FQGTGA. The J segment lost 8 bases and the V segment lost 4 bases, leaving 7 bases of the junction unmatched. CDR3 length equals 14 residues. The CDR3 reads CASSSGLVIHEQFF. CDR3 nucleotide sequence: TGTGCCAGCAGCTCGGGACTAGTCATCCATGAGCAGTTCTTC.

The rearrangement links TRBV12-3 or TRBV12-4 to TRBJ2-7; no firm D call. V lost 4 bases and J lost 4, with 20 bases in between. CDR3 size: 16 residues. The CDR3 DNA sequence: TGTGCCAGCAGTTCCCTAGAGGCAGGAGATTTTTACGAGCAGTACTTC. Protein sequence: CASSSLEAGDFYEQYF.

The chain carries TRBV6-2 or TRBV6-3 and TRBJ2-3; 10 nucleotides line up with TRBD1. CDR3 length: 15 amino acids. Germline CDR1 MNHEY, CDR2 SVGEGT. Trimming at V came to 6 bases and at J to 5 bases, leaving 8 bases not matched to a gene. The CDR3 DNA reads as TGTGCCAGCAGCGCTCCGGGACAGGGGTTAGATACGCAGTATTTT. Translating gives CASSAPGQGLDTQYF.

Only a few counts were recorded for this clonotype. This chain links TRBV27 with TRBJ2-3, with TRBD2 matching 10 bases. After removal of 0 bases from V and 1 base from J, the junction contained 1 base not matched to a gene. The CDR3 spans 16 residues. Germline V CDR1 and CDR2: MNHEY, SMNVEV (reference sequence). CDR3 in DNA: TGTGCCAGCAGTTTATCCGGGACTAGCGGCACAGATACGCAGTATTTT. The encoded protein is CASSLSGTSGTDTQYF.

This chain uses TRBV29-1 with TRBJ2-1, with D maybe TRBD1 (6 bases). CDR3 length: 13 amino acids. The germline gives CDR1 SQVTM, CDR2 ANQGSEA. Trimming shortened V by 7 bases and J by 5 bases, and 15 bases separated the two germline ends. Written as DNA, the CDR3 is TGCAGCGCCCGACAGGATGTGAACAATGAGCAGTTCTTC. Translating it yields CSARQDVNNEQFF.

The genes are TRBV20-1 and TRBJ2-1; either TRBD1 or TRBD2 may fit D (5 bases each). V lost 3 bases to trimming and J lost 2 bases, with 11 bases between them. Germline V gene sequence: CDR1 DFQATT, CDR2 SNEGSKA (reference sequence). This CDR3 comprises 14 residues. DNA for the CDR3: TGCAGTGCTAGTCCCCGGGGCCCCTACAATGAGCAGTTCTTC. This sequence encodes CSASPRGPYNEQFF.

The table lists this clonotype with a few counts. V gene TRBV2 combines with J gene TRBJ2-3; a weak D match, TRBD2 (6 bases). Trimming shortened V by 11 bases and J by 1 base, and 16 bases separated the two germline ends. Per germline, CDR1 SNHLY and CDR2 FYNNEI. CDR3 length equals 14 residues. The CDR3 spells CACHGGRRTDTQYF. CDR3 DNA: TGTGCCTGCCACGGGGGACGCCGCACAGATACGCAGTATTTT.

V usage is TRBV24-1 and J usage is TRBJ2-5, with TRBD2 matching over 9 bases. The junction had 6 bases not matched to a gene; V was cut back by 6 bases and J by 2 bases. Germline assignment: CDR1 KGHDR and CDR2 SFDVKD. CDR3 size: 15 residues. The CDR3 loop is CATSRREGRQETQYF. CDR3 DNA sequence: TGTGCCACCAGTAGGCGGGAGGGCCGGCAAGAGACCCAGTACTTC.

This clonotype was counted a single time. The chain joins TRBV6-6 to TRBJ1-4, with D unresolved. V lost 7 bases to trimming and J lost 3 bases, with 21 bases between them. Germline lookup yields CDR1 MNHNY and CDR2 SVGAGI (reference sequence). This CDR3 contains 17 residues. In nucleotides, the CDR3 is TGTGCCAGCACCATAGCCCCCCCTCGGCTAGCTAATGAAAAACTGTTTTTT. Its translation: CASTIAPPRLANEKLFF.

The gene calls are TRBV24-1 and TRBJ1-2; the D is unclear. The V end was cut by 4 bases, the J end by 0 bases, with 8 bases between. The germline V gene encodes CDR1 KGHDR and CDR2 SFDVKD. This CDR3 contains 14 residues. The CDR3 spells CATSDRQANYGYTF. The DNA of the CDR3 is TGTGCCACCAGTGACAGGCAAGCTAACTATGGCTACACCTTC.

In this sample, this clonotype turned up once. One junction end does not reproduce the germline sequence, and a read error may be involved. This chain links TRBV5-1 with TRBJ2-2; D perhaps matches TRBD1 (6 bases). Germline lookup yields CDR1 SGHRS and CDR2 YFSETQ. The CDR3 covers 16 residues. This CDR3 is CASSLGQLTNTGELIF. CDR3 sequence (DNA): TGCGCCAGCAGCTTAGGACAGCTCACGAACACCGGGGAGCTGATTTTT.

This rearrangement joins TRBV20-1 to TRBJ2-7, with D unclear. CDR1 is DFQATT and CDR2 is SNEGSKA in the germline V gene (reference sequence). The CDR3 spans 12 residues. V dropped 2 bases and J dropped 0 bases, with 5 bases sitting between them. For the CDR3, the DNA is TGCAGTGCTAGACTCGTCTCCTACGAGCAGTACTTC. Encoded protein: CSARLVSYEQYF.